The clone carrying this T cell receptor beta chain was counted between two and nine times. Its antigen is unidentified. UMIs and a universal primer site were added when TCR cDNA was made by 5'RACE template switching. TCRdb ran MiXCR on the 5' RACE reads and lists one entry per CDR3 protein. Found here are roughly 300,000 distinct CDR3 sequences, 7% to 10% of them singletons; the top ten hold about 16%. This record belongs to a study of T cells after yellow fever vaccination. Study information: Preparation of fractions with low cell numbers was performed using SMART-Seq v4 Ultra Low Input.

The study, taken as a whole, reports: Reappearance after the booster was observed for most primary-vaccination clones (roughly 97% CD4, less than 90% CD8). CD4 and CD8 compartments shared a small share of clonotypes.

CDR3 size: 12 residues. Germline assignment: CDR1 DFQATT and CDR2 SNEGSKA (reference sequence). The ends were cut back, 3 bases at V and 9 bases at J, with 12 bases in the middle. The sample was PBMCs, taken roughly 46 days after the first yellow fever vaccination. The sequence came from a man younger than 30 who received the YFV17D yellow fever vaccine. The rearrangement joins TRBV20-1 to TRBJ2-1; perhaps D is TRBD1 or TRBD2 (5 bases each). Written as DNA, the CDR3 is TGCAGTGCTAGCGTAGGGGACGTTGAGCAGTTCTTC. Its translation is CSASVGDVEQFF.